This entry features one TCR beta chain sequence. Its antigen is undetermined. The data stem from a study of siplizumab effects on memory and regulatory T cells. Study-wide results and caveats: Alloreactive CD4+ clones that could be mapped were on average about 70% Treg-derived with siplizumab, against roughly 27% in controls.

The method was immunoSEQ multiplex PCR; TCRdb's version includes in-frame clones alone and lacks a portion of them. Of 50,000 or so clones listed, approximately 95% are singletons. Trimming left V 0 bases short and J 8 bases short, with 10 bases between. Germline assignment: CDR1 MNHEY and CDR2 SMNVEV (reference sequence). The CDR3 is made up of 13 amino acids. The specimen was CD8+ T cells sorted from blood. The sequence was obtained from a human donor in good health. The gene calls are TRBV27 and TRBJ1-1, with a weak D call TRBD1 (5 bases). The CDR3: CASSLSAWTEAFF. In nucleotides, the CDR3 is TGTGCCAGCAGTTTATCGGCCTGGACAGAAGCTTTCTTT.